A selection of T cell receptor beta chains follows, all from one sample in a study of blood T cells in healthy people across ages. TCRdb used MiXCR to reprocess the 5' RACE reads, holding one entry per CDR3 protein. The data contain hundreds of thousands of distinct CDR3 sequences, approximately 59% of them singletons. The sample comprised blood. All receptors derive from a man aged 60 to 69 in good health. CDR3s include the opening cysteine and the closing phenylalanine or tryptophan. D genes are given only for firm matches. Only part of the rows carry a size: once, few, many, or a class if the clone is expanded.

clone_size j_call v_call d_call cdr3_aa cdr3_nt
few TRBJ2-7 TRBV7-9 TRBD1 CASSARQGEGYEQYF TGTGCCAGCAGCGCCCGACAGGGGGAAGGCTACGAGCAGTACTTC
- TRBJ2-1 TRBV20-1 - CGAKPGLPQNQQFF TGCGGTGCTAAACCGGGACTGCCCCAAAACCAGCAGTTCTTC
- TRBJ1-4 TRBV4-2 - CASSQVPVRNEKLFF TGTGCCAGCAGCCAAGTTCCCGTTCGGAATGAAAAACTGTTTTTT
- TRBJ2-3 TRBV12-3/TRBV12-4 - CASSLTTGYTDTQYF TGTGCCAGCAGCCTAACGACAGGATACACAGATACGCAGTATTTT
- TRBJ2-1 TRBV7-9 TRBD2 CASSLEAGGYMSSYNEQFF TGTGCCAGCAGCTTAGAGGCCGGGGGGTACATGAGCTCCTACAATGAGCAGTTCTTC
- TRBJ2-3 TRBV20-1 TRBD2 CSARDHASGYTDTQYF TGCAGTGCTAGAGATCACGCTAGCGGGTACACAGATACGCAGTATTTT
- TRBJ1-1 TRBV7-2 - CASSSRPTEAFF TGTGCCAGCAGCTCGAGACCCACTGAAGCTTTCTTT
- TRBJ1-6 TRBV6-1 - CASSEAYGDSPLHF TGTGCCAGCAGTGAAGCATACGGAGATTCACCCCTCCACTTT
- TRBJ2-7 TRBV2 - CASSAPSQTYEQYF TGTGCCAGCAGTGCACCGAGCCAAACCTACGAGCAGTACTTC
- TRBJ2-4 TRBV29-1 - CSVGGGASFNEQYF TGCAGCGTTGGTGGCGGGGCATCCTTCAATGAGCAGTACTTC
- TRBJ1-1 TRBV29-1 TRBD1 CAGGVTEAFF TGCGCAGGGGGCGTCACTGAAGCTTTCTTT
- TRBJ1-1 TRBV7-9 - CASSRGRYDRNTEAFF TGTGCCAGCAGCCGCGGGCGATATGACAGGAACACTGAAGCTTTCTTT
- TRBJ2-1 TRBV3-1 - CASSQAPSVGHNEQFF TGTGCCAGCAGCCAGGCTCCTAGCGTGGGACACAATGAGCAGTTCTTC
- TRBJ2-5 TRBV11-1 - CASSYWTDPTETQYF TGTGCCAGCAGCTACTGGACAGACCCCACGGAGACCCAGTACTTC
- TRBJ2-7 TRBV7-9 - CVSSLAGDYEQYF TGTGTCAGCAGCTTAGCAGGGGACTACGAGCAGTACTTC
- TRBJ1-1 TRBV2 - CASSEGVGLNTEAFF TGTGCCAGCAGTGAAGGGGTGGGACTGAACACTGAAGCTTTCTTT
- TRBJ2-6 TRBV6-1 - CASSEALGPGANVLTF TGTGCCAGCAGTGAAGCGCTGGGGCCTGGGGCCAACGTCCTGACTTTC
- TRBJ2-5 TRBV3-1 - CASRPGWNQETQYF TGTGCCAGCAGACCAGGGTGGAACCAAGAGACCCAGTACTTC
few TRBJ2-7 TRBV12-5 - CASGSQGPYEQYF TGTGCTAGTGGTTCCCAGGGGCCCTACGAGCAGTACTTC
- TRBJ1-2 TRBV12-3/TRBV12-4 - CASSAAAGGGYTF TGTGCCAGCAGTGCAGCAGCGGGTGGTGGCTACACCTTC
- TRBJ1-2 TRBV2 - CASSQSMEDAYGYTF TGTGCCAGCAGCCAAAGTATGGAGGACGCCTATGGCTACACCTTC
many TRBJ2-1 TRBV3-1 TRBD2 CASSTTSSGGTNEQFF TGTGCCAGCAGCACGACTAGCTCTGGAGGGACCAATGAGCAGTTCTTC
- TRBJ2-2 TRBV6-5 - CASSLTSAGADTGELFF TGTGCCAGCAGCCTTACTTCGGCAGGGGCCGACACCGGGGAGCTGTTTTTT
- TRBJ1-5 TRBV20-1 - CSASTGSGQPQHF TGCAGTGCTAGTACGGGGAGTGGACAGCCCCAGCATTTT
once TRBJ2-1 TRBV2 - CASSVGTNSYNEQFF TGTGCCAGCAGTGTCGGGACAAACTCCTACAATGAGCAGTTCTTT
- TRBJ2-7 TRBV5-1 - CASSYGGPYNEQYF TGCGCCAGCTCCTACGGGGGGCCTTACAATGAGCAGTACTTC
- TRBJ1-1 TRBV18 - CASSPPLSGGTEAFF TGTGCCAGCTCACCACCATTATCTGGGGGCACTGAAGCTTTCTTT
- TRBJ2-5 TRBV6-2/TRBV6-3 - CASSPSYPEQYF TGTGCCAGCAGTCCCTCCTATCCTGAGCAGTACTTC
few TRBJ2-7 TRBV3-1 - CASSQGPGHQYEQYF TGTGCCAGCAGCCAAGGCCCGGGACACCAATACGAGCAGTACTTC
- TRBJ1-1 TRBV5-1 TRBD1 CASSRRQGTEAFF TGCGCCAGCAGCCGTAGACAGGGAACTGAAGCTTTCTTT
- TRBJ2-7 TRBV7-8 TRBD1 CASSPQGQGQYF TGTGCCAGCAGCCCACAGGGACAGGGGCAGTACTTC
- TRBJ1-1 TRBV5-5 - CASSSRGGKGVNTEAFF TGTGCCAGCAGCTCACGAGGGGGTAAGGGGGTGAACACTGAAGCTTTCTTT
few TRBJ2-7 TRBV27 - CASKNSYEQYF TGTGCCAGCAAAAATTCCTACGAGCAGTACTTC
few TRBJ2-1 TRBV29-1 - CSVVQGFNEQFF TGCAGCGTGGTACAGGGTTTCAATGAGCAGTTCTTC
- TRBJ2-2 TRBV7-2 TRBD1 CASSGTPGGTGELFF TGTGCCAGCAGCGGGACCCCAGGGGGTACCGGGGAGCTGTTTTTT
few TRBJ2-5 TRBV29-1 - CSVDGSTQYF TGCAGCGTTGATGGTTCGACCCAGTACTTC
once TRBJ1-2 TRBV6-1 - CASSVLTVDLGGYTF TGTGCCAGCAGTGTACTGACAGTTGACCTTGGGGGCTACACCTTC
few TRBJ1-2 TRBV6-5 - CASRGGGRYTF TGTGCCAGTAGGGGGGGGGGCCGCTACACCTTC
few TRBJ2-3 TRBV12-3/TRBV12-4 TRBD2 CASRQGLAGALTDTQYF TGTGCCAGCAGACAAGGGCTAGCGGGGGCTCTCACAGATACGCAGTATTTT
once TRBJ1-6 TRBV6-5 TRBD1 CASSYFGQGNSPLHF TGTGCCAGCAGTTACTTCGGACAGGGAAATTCACCCCTCCACTTT
- TRBJ2-5 TRBV18 TRBD2 CASSPRVAAGTETQYF TGTGCCAGCTCACCAAGGGTGGCAGCGGGGACGGAGACCCAGTACTTC
- TRBJ2-1 TRBV3-1 TRBD1 CASSQLRTGSSYNEQFF TGTGCCAGCAGCCAACTCCGGACAGGGAGCTCCTACAATGAGCAGTTCTTC
few TRBJ2-7 TRBV11-2 TRBD1 CASSLALGTGRIEQYF TGTGCCAGCAGCTTAGCCCTTGGGACAGGGAGGATCGAGCAGTACTTC
- TRBJ2-5 TRBV20-1 - CSARVPGMETQYF TGCAGTGCTAGAGTTCCAGGGATGGAGACCCAGTACTTC
- TRBJ2-1 TRBV6-2/TRBV6-3 - CASSWGRNNEQFF TGTGCCAGCAGTTGGGGCAGAAACAATGAGCAGTTCTTC
- TRBJ2-3 TRBV11-2 - CASSLGLTADTQYF TGTGCCAGCAGCCTGGGGCTGACCGCAGATACGCAGTATTTT
few TRBJ2-1 TRBV7-8 TRBD2 CASSLGGAGGSYNEQFF TGTGCCAGCAGCTTAGGAGGGGCGGGGGGTTCCTACAATGAGCAGTTCTTC
few TRBJ2-5 TRBV5-1 - CASSADNYQETQYF TGCGCCAGCAGCGCCGACAACTACCAAGAGACCCAGTACTTC
- TRBJ2-1 TRBV7-2 - CASSLGPLYNEQFF TGTGCCAGCAGCTTAGGCCCCCTCTACAATGAGCAGTTCTTC
- TRBJ2-1 TRBV20-1 TRBD2 CSARVFGSSGGSGEQFF TGCAGTGCTAGAGTTTTCGGGAGTAGCGGGGGCTCTGGTGAGCAGTTCTTC
- TRBJ1-1 TRBV2 - CASSGGGVTEAFF TGTGCCAGCAGTGGGGGAGGGGTCACTGAAGCTTTCTTT
once TRBJ2-5 TRBV6-4 TRBD1 CASSDGGQYNEQYF TGTGCCAGCAGTGACGGGGGACAGTACAATGAGCAGTACTTC
few TRBJ2-5 TRBV10-1 - CASSDRRVGYRYF TGCGCCAGCAGTGACCGCCGCGTTGGGTACCGGTACTTC
- TRBJ2-1 TRBV9 - CASSGKTKVFEQFF TGTGCCAGCAGCGGGAAGACGAAGGTGTTTGAGCAGTTCTTC
- TRBJ2-3 TRBV2 - CASSGWETDTQYF TGTGCCAGCAGTGGCTGGGAGACAGATACGCAGTATTTT